Listed here are 2 T cell receptor beta chains from one sample, sequenced in a study of blood T cell repertoires in COVID-19. Data came from immunoSEQ multiplex PCR; TCRdb stores just in-frame clones and leaves some out. Of 130,000 to 150,000 clones in the sample, roughly 76% were seen once. The sample consisted of peripheral blood. The receptors shown here come from a human donor with acute or convalescent COVID-19. The donor label of this sample is uncertain.

The chain is built from TRBV2 and TRBJ1-2; maybe TRBD1 (5 bases). The CDR3 spans 12 residues. The V gene lost 3 bases and the J gene lost 6 bases, with 8 bases spanning the gap. Germline CDR1 reads SNHLY; CDR2 reads FYNNEI. CDR3 DNA: TGTGCCAGCAGTGAGGGAGGGGATGGCTACACCTTC. It codes for CASSEGGDGYTF.

The chain links TRBV4-1 to TRBJ1-2; D perhaps matches TRBD1 (5 bases). The length of the CDR3 is 15 residues. The V and J ends lost 0 bases and 2 bases respectively, with 10 bases between them. Germline V gene lookup returns CDR1 MGHRA and CDR2 YSYEKL. The CDR3 DNA follows: TGCGCCAGCAGCCAAGATAAACAGGAAAACTATGGCTACACCTTC. It translates to CASSQDKQENYGYTF.